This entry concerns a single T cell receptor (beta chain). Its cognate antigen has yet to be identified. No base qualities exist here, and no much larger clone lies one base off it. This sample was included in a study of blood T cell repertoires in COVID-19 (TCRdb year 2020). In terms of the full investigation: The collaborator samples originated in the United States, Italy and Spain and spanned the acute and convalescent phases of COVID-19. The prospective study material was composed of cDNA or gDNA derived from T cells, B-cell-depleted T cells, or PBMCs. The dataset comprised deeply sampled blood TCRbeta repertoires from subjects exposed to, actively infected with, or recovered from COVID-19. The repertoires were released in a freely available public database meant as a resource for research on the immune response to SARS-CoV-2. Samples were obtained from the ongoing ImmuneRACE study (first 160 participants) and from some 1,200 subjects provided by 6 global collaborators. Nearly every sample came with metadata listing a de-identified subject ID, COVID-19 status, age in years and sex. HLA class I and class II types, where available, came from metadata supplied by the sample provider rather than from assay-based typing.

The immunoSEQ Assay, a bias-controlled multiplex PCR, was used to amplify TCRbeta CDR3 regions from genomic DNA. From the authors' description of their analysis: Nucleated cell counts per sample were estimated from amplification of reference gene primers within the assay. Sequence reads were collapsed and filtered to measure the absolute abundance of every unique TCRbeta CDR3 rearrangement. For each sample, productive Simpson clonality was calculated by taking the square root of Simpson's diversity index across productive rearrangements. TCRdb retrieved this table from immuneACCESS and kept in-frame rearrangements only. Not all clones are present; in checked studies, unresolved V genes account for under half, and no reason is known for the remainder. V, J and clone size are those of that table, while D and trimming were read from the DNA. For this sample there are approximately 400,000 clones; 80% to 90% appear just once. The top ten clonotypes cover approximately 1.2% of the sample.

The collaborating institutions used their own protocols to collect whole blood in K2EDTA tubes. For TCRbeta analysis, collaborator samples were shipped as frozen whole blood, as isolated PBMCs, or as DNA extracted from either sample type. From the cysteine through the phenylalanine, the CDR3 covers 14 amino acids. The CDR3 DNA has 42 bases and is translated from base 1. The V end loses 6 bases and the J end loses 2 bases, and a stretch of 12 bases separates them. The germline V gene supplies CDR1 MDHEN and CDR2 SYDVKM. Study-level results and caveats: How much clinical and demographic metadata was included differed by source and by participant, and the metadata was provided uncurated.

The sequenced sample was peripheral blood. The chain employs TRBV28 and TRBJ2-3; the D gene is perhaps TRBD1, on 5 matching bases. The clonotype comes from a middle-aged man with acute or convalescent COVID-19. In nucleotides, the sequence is TGTGCCAGCAGACAGGTACAGGCCACAGATACGCAGTATTTT. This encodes CASRQVQATDTQYF.